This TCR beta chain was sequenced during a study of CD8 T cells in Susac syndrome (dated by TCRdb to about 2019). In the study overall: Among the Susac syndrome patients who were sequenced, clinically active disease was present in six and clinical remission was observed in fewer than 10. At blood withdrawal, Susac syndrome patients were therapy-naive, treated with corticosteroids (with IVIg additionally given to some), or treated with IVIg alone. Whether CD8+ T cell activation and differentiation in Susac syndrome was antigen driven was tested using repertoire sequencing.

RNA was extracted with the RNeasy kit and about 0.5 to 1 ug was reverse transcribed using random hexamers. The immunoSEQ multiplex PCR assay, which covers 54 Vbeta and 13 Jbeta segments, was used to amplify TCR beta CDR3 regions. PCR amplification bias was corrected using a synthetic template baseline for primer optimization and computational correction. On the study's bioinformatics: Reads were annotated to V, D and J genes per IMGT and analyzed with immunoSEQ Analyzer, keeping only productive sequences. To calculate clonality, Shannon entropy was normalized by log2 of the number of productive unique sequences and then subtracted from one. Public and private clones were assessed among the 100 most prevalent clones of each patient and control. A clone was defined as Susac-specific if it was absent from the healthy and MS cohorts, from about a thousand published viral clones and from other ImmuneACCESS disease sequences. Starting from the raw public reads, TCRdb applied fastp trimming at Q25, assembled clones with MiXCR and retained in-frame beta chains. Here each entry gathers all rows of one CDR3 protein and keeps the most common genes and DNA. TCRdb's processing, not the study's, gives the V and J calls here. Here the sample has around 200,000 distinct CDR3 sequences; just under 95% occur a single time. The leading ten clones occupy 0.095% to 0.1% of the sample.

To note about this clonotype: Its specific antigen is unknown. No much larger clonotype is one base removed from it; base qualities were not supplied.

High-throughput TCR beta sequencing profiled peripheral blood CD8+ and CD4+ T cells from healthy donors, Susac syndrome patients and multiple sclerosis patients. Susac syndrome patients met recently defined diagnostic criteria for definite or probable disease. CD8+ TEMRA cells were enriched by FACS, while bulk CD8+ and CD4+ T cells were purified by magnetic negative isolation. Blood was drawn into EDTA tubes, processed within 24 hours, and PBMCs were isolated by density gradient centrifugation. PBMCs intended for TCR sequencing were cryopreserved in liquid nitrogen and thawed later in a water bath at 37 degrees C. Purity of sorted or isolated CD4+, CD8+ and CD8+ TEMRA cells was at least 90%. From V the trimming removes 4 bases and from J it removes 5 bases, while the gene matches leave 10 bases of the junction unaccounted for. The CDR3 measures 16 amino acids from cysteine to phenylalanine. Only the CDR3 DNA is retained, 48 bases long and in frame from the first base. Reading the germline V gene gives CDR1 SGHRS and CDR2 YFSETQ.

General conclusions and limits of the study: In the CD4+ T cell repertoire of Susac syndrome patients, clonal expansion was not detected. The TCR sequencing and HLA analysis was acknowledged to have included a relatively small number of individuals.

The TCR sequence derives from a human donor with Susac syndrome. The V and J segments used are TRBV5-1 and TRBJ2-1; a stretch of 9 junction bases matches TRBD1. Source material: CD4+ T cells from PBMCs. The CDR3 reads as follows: CASSRDPGQGNNEQFF. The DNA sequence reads TGCGCCAGCAGCCGTGATCCGGGACAGGGCAACAATGAGCAGTTCTTC.